A single sample gave rise to the 14 T cell receptor beta chains below, sequenced in a study of blood T cell repertoires in COVID-19 (TCRdb year 2020). Libraries were constructed by the immunoSEQ multiplex PCR assay. The table was pulled from immuneACCESS by TCRdb, which kept in-frame rearrangements only. Such tables lose some clones; where checked, under half of the loss comes from unresolved V genes, and the rest has no known cause. The sample contains roughly 230,000 clones, 88% of them found a single time. The ten top clones hold under 2% of the sample. Sequencing was done on a sample of peripheral blood. Every receptor here comes from a man in his 70s with acute or convalescent COVID-19.

This chain joins TRBV9 and TRBJ2-3; TRBD2 aligns across 9 bases. J was trimmed by 4 bases and V by 5 bases; bases with no gene match: 2. The CDR3 is 13 amino acids. CDR1 and CDR2 (germline): SGDLS, YYNGEE. Here the CDR3 DNA reads TGTGCCAGCAGGGGACTAGCCTCAGATACGCAGTATTTT. Its protein is CASRGLASDTQYF.

The chain is built from TRBV4-1 and TRBJ1-1; 8 bases are shared with TRBD1. The CDR3 loop spans 15 amino acids. From germline, CDR1 is MGHRA and CDR2 YSYEKL. The J segment lost 1 base and the V segment lost 4 bases, leaving 5 bases of the junction unmatched. This chain's CDR3 is CASSLGQGPNTEAFF. The DNA for the CDR3 is TGCGCCAGCAGCCTCGGACAGGGCCCGAACACTGAAGCTTTCTTT.

V gene TRBV18 combines with J gene TRBJ1-1; D is possibly TRBD1 (5 bases). CDR3 size: 13 residues. Trimming stripped 6 bases from V and 1 base from J, with 9 bases between. Germline CDR1 is KGHSH and CDR2 is LQKENI. CDR3 sequence: CASSPTENTEAFF. The DNA of the CDR3 is TGTGCCAGCTCCCCGACAGAGAACACTGAAGCTTTCTTT. Using reference TRBV18 and TRBJ1-1 for the parts outside the CDR3, the full variable domain is NAGVMQNPRHLVRRRGQEARLRCSPMKGHSHVYWYRQLPEEGLKFMVYLQKENIIDESGMPKERFSAEFPKEGPSILRIQQVVRGDSAAYFCASSPTENTEAFFGQGTRLTVV.

This chain connects TRBV6-5 to TRBJ2-7; the D gene is possibly TRBD1 (9 bases). This CDR3 contains 13 residues. V lost 8 bases and J 6 bases, leaving 17 bases between the germline ends. CDR1 is MNHEY and CDR2 is SVGAGI in the germline V gene. The CDR3 DNA reads as TGTGCCAGCCGGGGGGGGACAGGGTCCGAGCAGTACTTC. Translated, it gives CASRGGTGSEQYF.

Only a few counts were recorded for this clone. The gene calls are TRBV3-1 (or the pseudogene TRBV3-2) and TRBJ1-1, with TRBD1 matching 9 bases. Trimming took 4 bases from V and 3 from J; bases not matched to a gene: 3. Germline V CDR1 and CDR2: LGHDT, YNNKEL (reference sequence). The CDR3 totals 14 residues. For the CDR3, the DNA is TGTGCCAGCAGCCTGACAGGGGGATACACTGAAGCTTTCTTT. The encoded protein is CASSLTGGYTEAFF.

The CDR3 protein is CASSQDVYYRNTEAFF. The CDR3 DNA reads TGTGCCAGCAGCCAAGATGTCTATTATCGAAACACTGAAGCTTTCTTT. The chain uses TRBV14 and TRBJ1-1; D gene unclear. This CDR3 is built from 16 residues. The germline V gene encodes CDR1 SGHDN and CDR2 FVKESK. The ends were cut back, 0 bases at V and 2 bases at J, with 13 bases in the middle.

The genes are TRBV30 and TRBJ1-6; a possible D gene is TRBD1 (6 bases). The CDR3 length is 16 residues. The germline V gene encodes CDR1 GTSNPN and CDR2 SVGIG (reference sequence). The V end was cut by 4 bases, the J end by 2 bases, with 15 bases between. The CDR3 is CAWKRGGEAYNSPLHF. The CDR3 nucleotides read TGTGCCTGGAAAAGGGGGGGTGAGGCCTATAATTCACCCCTCCACTTT.

The chain employs TRBV6-5 and TRBJ1-1, with 7 bases fitting TRBD1. Germline assignment: CDR1 MNHEY and CDR2 SVGAGI. Trimming cost V 9 bases and J 4 bases; bases outside gene matches: 5. The CDR3 spans 12 residues. The CDR3 coding sequence is TGTGCCAGTGACAGGGACCGCACTGAAGCTTTCTTT. Amino acid sequence: CASDRDRTEAFF.

The chain is built from TRBV10-3 and TRBJ2-7; a weak D match, TRBD2 (5 bases). V was trimmed by 0 bases and J by 5 bases, leaving 14 bases between them. The CDR3 spans 15 residues. Per germline, CDR1 ENHRY and CDR2 SYGVKD. The CDR3 here is CAISESEHGKDEQYF. The CDR3 nucleotides read TGTGCCATCAGTGAGTCGGAACACGGGAAGGACGAGCAGTACTTC.

A word on this clone: An end of the junction does not agree with germline; a read error may underlie this. The V call is TRBV7-7, the J call TRBJ2-1; 15 positions match TRBD2. The CDR3 runs 16 residues. CDR1 and CDR2 (germline): SSHAT, FNYEAQ (reference sequence). CDR3 sequence reads: CASSPRTSGRGNEQFF. CDR3 sequence (DNA): TGTGCTAGCAGCCCCCGGACTAGCGGGAGGGGAAATGAGCAGTTCTTC.

This chain uses TRBV11-3 with TRBJ1-3, with 7 positions matching TRBD1. Germline V CDR1 and CDR2: SGHNT, YENEEA. V lost 1 base to trimming and J lost 4 bases; unmatched junction nucleotides: 4. The CDR3 covers 15 residues. The CDR3 region is CASSLGGQAGNTIYF. CDR3 bases: TGTGCCAGCAGCTTAGGAGGACAGGCGGGAAACACCATATATTTT.

The V and J genes are TRBV28 and TRBJ2-4; a possible D gene is TRBD1 (6 bases). The CDR3 runs to 15 residues. Trimming shortened V by 5 bases and J by 7 bases, and 18 bases separated the two germline ends. From germline, CDR1 is MDHEN and CDR2 SYDVKM. CDR3 protein: CASSLRPTGNNIQYF. The CDR3 region has the DNA TGTGCCAGCAGTCTCCGCCCCACAGGGAACAACATTCAGTACTTC.

The chain links TRBV5-1 to TRBJ2-7; 8 positions agree with TRBD2. The J segment lost 0 bases and the V segment lost 4 bases, leaving 3 bases of the junction unmatched. Germline CDR1 is SGHRS and CDR2 is YFSETQ. The CDR3 consists of 14 residues. Here the CDR3 DNA reads TGCGCCAGCAGCGTGAGCGGGGGCTCCTACGAGCAGTACTTC. Its translation is CASSVSGGSYEQYF.

This sequence joins TRBV12-3 or TRBV12-4 and TRBJ2-4, with D maybe TRBD1 (6 bases). The CDR3 has 13 residues. V was cut by 5 bases and J by 5 bases, with 10 bases left in between. In DNA, the CDR3 is TGTGCCAGCAGTACGGACAGCCAAAACATTCAGTACTTC. This codes for CASSTDSQNIQYF.